A selection of T cell receptor beta chains follows, all from one sample in a study of cytomegalovirus exposure and HLA in healthy donors. TCRdb's copy holds only in-frame clones and misses some; the assay was immunoSEQ multiplex PCR. The sample carries around 130,000 clones, 73% recorded once. Sequences were obtained from PBMCs. The origin of the receptors is a woman aged 40 to 50 in good health and CMV-seropositive. The CDR3 runs from the conserved cysteine through the conserved F or W. D genes are given only for firm matches. The listing skips clone size in some rows; elsewhere it reads once, few, many or a size class.

D gene,clone size,V gene,J gene,CDR3 protein,CDR3 DNA
TRBD1,-,TRBV7-9,TRBJ2-3,CASSSGTGAFSTDTQYF,TGTGCCAGCAGCTCCGGGACAGGGGCCTTCAGCACAGATACGCAGTATTTT
TRBD2,few,TRBV19,TRBJ2-1,CASSNRLAGGVDEQFF,TGTGCCAGTAGTAATCGACTAGCGGGAGGTGTGGATGAGCAGTTCTTC
TRBD2,-,TRBV9,TRBJ2-7,CASSVALAGANEQYF,TGTGCCAGCAGCGTAGCGCTAGCGGGAGCCAACGAGCAGTACTTC
-,-,TRBV2,TRBJ2-5,CASSGDFIRETQYF,TGTGCCAGCAGCGGGGACTTTATAAGGGAGACCCAGTACTTC
-,few,TRBV19,TRBJ1-2,CASSEAGRGYWTF,TGTGCCAGTAGTGAGGCGGGAAGGGGCTATTGGACCTTC
TRBD1,-,TRBV9,TRBJ2-7,CASSVDRGSYEQYF,TGTGCCAGCAGCGTAGACAGGGGGTCCTACGAGCAGTACTTC
-,-,TRBV28,TRBJ1-1,CASSLAARGTEAFF,TGTGCCAGCAGCCTAGCGGCCCGGGGCACTGAAGCTTTCTTT
TRBD2,-,TRBV28,TRBJ2-7,CASSVGGGSYEQYF,TGTGCCAGCAGTGTGGGCGGGGGATCCTACGAGCAGTACTTC
-,-,TRBV19,TRBJ2-7,CASSIEGGAEQYF,TGTGCCAGTAGTATAGAAGGTGGGGCCGAGCAGTACTTC
TRBD2,-,TRBV5-1,TRBJ2-1,CASSRSGGGYNEQFF,TGCGCCAGCAGCCGCAGCGGGGGGGGCTACAATGAGCAGTTCTTC
-,-,TRBV28,TRBJ2-3,CASRPGLGRPSTDTQYF,TGTGCCAGCAGGCCCGGATTGGGGCGGCCAAGCACAGATACGCAGTATTTT
-,-,TRBV28,TRBJ1-6,CASSLARADSPLHF,TGTGCCAGCAGTTTAGCCAGGGCAGACTCACCCCTCCACTTT
TRBD2,-,TRBV5-4,TRBJ2-3,CASSLPLAGDTQYF,TGTGCCAGCAGCTTGCCGCTAGCGGGGGATACGCAGTATTTT
TRBD1,few,TRBV28,TRBJ1-1,CASSPSTGGTEAFF,TGTGCCAGCAGTCCATCCACAGGGGGCACTGAAGCTTTCTTT
TRBD2,-,TRBV6-4,TRBJ2-1,CASSLDPSGFYNEQFF,TGTGCCAGCAGTCTGGATCCTAGCGGATTCTACAATGAGCAGTTCTTC
TRBD1,-,TRBV7-9,TRBJ1-2,CSSSLVRTGAPYGYTF,TGTTCCAGCAGCTTAGTCCGAACAGGGGCTCCCTATGGCTACACCTTC
TRBD1,-,TRBV18,TRBJ2-5,CASSPYLGDRGQETQYF,TGTGCCAGCTCACCTTATTTGGGGGACAGGGGGCAAGAGACCCAGTACTTC
-,once,TRBV6-6,TRBJ1-1,CASSSQGLAMNTEAFF,TGTGCCAGCAGCTCACAGGGTTTGGCAATGAACACTGAAGCTTTCTTT
-,once,TRBV2,TRBJ1-2,CASSEGTRGDDLYGYTF,TGTGCCAGCAGTGAAGGAACGCGGGGGGATGACCTCTATGGCTACACCTTC
TRBD2,-,TRBV4-1,TRBJ2-7,CASSQDWTSGLYEQYF,TGCGCCAGCAGCCAAGACTGGACTAGCGGGCTCTACGAGCAGTACTTC
TRBD1,-,TRBV10-3,TRBJ1-1,CAISESDGTGLNTEAFF,TGTGCCATCAGTGAGTCAGACGGGACAGGATTGAACACTGAAGCTTTCTTT
TRBD2,-,TRBV30,TRBJ2-1,CAWSDFIAGEFNEQFF,TGTGCCTGGAGTGATTTTATAGCGGGAGAGTTCAATGAGCAGTTCTTC
-,few,TRBV9,TRBJ1-5,CASSPGGHNQPQHF,TGTGCCAGCAGCCCCGGGGGGCACAACCAGCCCCAGCATTTT
TRBD2,once,TRBV5-4,TRBJ2-1,CASSYPGLAGDNEQFF,TGTGCCAGCAGCTATCCGGGACTAGCGGGAGACAATGAGCAGTTCTTC
-,-,TRBV6-5,TRBJ1-1,CASSYSNSFMNTEAFF,TGTGCCAGCAGTTACTCGAACAGCTTCATGAACACTGAAGCTTTCTTT
TRBD2,-,TRBV18,TRBJ2-2,CASSPLTSGRTGELFF,TGTGCCAGCTCACCATTGACTAGCGGGAGGACCGGGGAGCTGTTTTTT
TRBD2,-,TRBV19,TRBJ2-1,CASSLLAGVSNEQFF,TGTGCCAGTAGTCTACTAGCGGGAGTATCTAATGAGCAGTTCTTC